What follows are 9 T cell receptor beta chains derived from one specimen sequenced in a study of identical twins listed by TCRdb under 2016. The receptor library was made with 5' RACE. Sequencing used an Illumina HiSeq 2000. TCRdb applied fastp at Q25 and MiXCR to the public reads, then kept only in-frame beta chains. Merged by CDR3 protein, the rows form single entries marked with the most common genes and DNA. In this sample the table shows roughly 250,000 distinct CDR3 sequences, 7.5% of which occur a single time. The ten biggest clones cover more than 5% of the sample. These same records also appear under a second study, on yellow fever vaccine responses in identical twins.

The sample was CD8+ T cells sorted from blood. The origin of the receptors is a young woman in good health.

This clonotype was detected ten times or more. The chain uses TRBV28 and TRBJ2-1; TRBD1 might be the D (6 bases). Trimming removed 7 bases at V and 8 bases at J, with 15 bases between. Germline V lookup: CDR1 MDHEN, CDR2 SYDVKM. This CDR3 is 13 amino acids long. CDR3 region: CASTRDNLYEQFF. The CDR3 DNA reads as TGTGCCAGCACCCGGGACAATCTTTATGAGCAGTTCTTC.

The V and J genes are TRBV3-1 and TRBJ2-1; weak D call: TRBD1 (6 bases). The germline V and J ends were trimmed by 0 bases and 3 bases, with 15 bases remaining between them. CDR3 length equals 17 residues. Germline V gene data show CDR1 as LGHDT and CDR2 as YNNKEL (reference sequence). DNA of the CDR3: TGTGCCAGCAGCCAAGATCTAAGTGGGGGCGACTACAATGAGCAGTTCTTC. Its translation is CASSQDLSGGDYNEQFF.

The chain carries TRBV29-1 and TRBJ1-2, with TRBD1 matching over 8 bases. The V gene's germline CDR1 is SQVTM and CDR2 ANQGSEA. V lost 0 bases, J lost 6 bases, and 18 bases stayed unmatched. CDR3 length equals 18 residues. DNA of the CDR3: TGCAGCGTTGAAGATATCGGATGGGACAGGACAGCGGAAGATGGCTACACCTTC. Its translation is CSVEDIGWDRTAEDGYTF.

The V call is TRBV5-1, the J call TRBJ2-3; no definite D call. CDR3 length: 11 amino acids. Germline V gene sequence: CDR1 SGHRS, CDR2 YFSETQ. CDR3 sequence: CTPPGRDTQYF. The CDR3 bases are TGCACCCCCCCCGGCCGGGATACGCAGTATTTT.

The J gene is TRBJ2-7, the V gene TRBV20-1; D gene uncertain. The V end lost 0 bases, the J end lost 3 bases, and 9 bases lay between the germline ends. The CDR3 is made up of 13 amino acids. CDR1 DFQATT and CDR2 SNEGSKA come from the germline V gene (reference sequence). The DNA of the CDR3 is TGCAGTGCTAGAGAGGTCGGCAGCTACGAGCAGTACGTC. Translation: CSAREVGSYEQYV.

The chain has TRBV19 and TRBJ2-2; no clear D. The V and J ends lost 6 bases and 7 bases respectively, with 9 bases between them. The germline CDR1 and CDR2 sequences are LNHDA and SQIVND (reference sequence). This CDR3 comprises 12 residues. The CDR3 reads CASRDRYGELFF. Written as DNA, the CDR3 is TGTGCCAGTAGGGACCGATACGGGGAGCTGTTTTTT.

This clonotype was observed at least ten times. The gene calls are TRBV3-1 and TRBJ2-5, with D possibly being TRBD2 (6 bases). Trimming shortened V by 0 bases and J by 4 bases, and 21 bases separated the two germline ends. The CDR3 loop spans 18 amino acids. Per the germline V gene, CDR1 is LGHDT and CDR2 is YNNKEL (reference sequence). CDR3 residues: CASSQDRWRESRVETQYF. The CDR3 DNA follows: TGTGCCAGCAGCCAAGATAGGTGGCGGGAATCGAGGGTAGAGACCCAGTACTTC.

This clonotype was counted a few times. The genes are TRBV7-6 and TRBJ2-3, with D possibly being TRBD2 (6 bases). The CDR3 has 12 residues. The V end lost 5 bases, the J end lost 7 bases, and 10 bases lay between the germline ends. The germline CDR1 and CDR2 sequences are SGHVS and FNYEAQ. CDR3 protein: CASSPTSYTQYF. DNA for the CDR3: TGTGCCAGCAGCCCGACTAGTTATACGCAGTATTTT. Looking up the rest from reference TRBV7-6 and TRBJ2-3 gives the full variable domain: GAGVSQSPRYKVTKRGQDVALRCDPISGHVSLYWYRQALGQGPEFLTYFNYEAQQDKSGLPNDRFSAERPEGSISTLTIQRTEQRDSAMYRCASSPTSYTQYFGPGTRLTVL.

The rearrangement joins TRBV12-3 or TRBV12-4 to TRBJ2-2; a possible D gene is TRBD2 (6 bases). V was cut by 10 bases and J by 5 bases, with 14 bases left in between. The CDR3 is 13 amino acids. The CDR3 here is CANRDSQTGELFF. The DNA for the CDR3 is TGTGCCAACCGGGACTCCCAGACCGGGGAGCTGTTTTTT.